This is a list of T cell receptor beta chains from one sample in a study of cytomegalovirus exposure and HLA in healthy donors. Sequenced by immunoSEQ multiplex PCR; TCRdb stores in-frame clones only, minus some. The sample gives approximately 90,000 clones, 77% of which show up once; roughly 2% is in the top ten. The sample consisted of PBMCs. Receptors were obtained from a boy younger than 18 in good health and CMV-seronegative. CDR3s include the opening cysteine and the closing phenylalanine or tryptophan. D genes are given only for firm matches. Rows give clone size only sometimes, using once, few, many, or a class for an expanded clone.

>14|.|.|TRBJ1-2|TRBV7-9
CASSLRDTAYGYTF
TGTGCCAGCAGCCTCCGGGACACAGCCTATGGCTACACCTTC
>14|.|.|TRBJ1-3|TRBV27
CASSSYRDGNTIYF
TGTGCCAGCAGTTCCTACAGGGACGGAAACACCATATATTTT
>14|.|TRBD1|TRBJ2-5|TRBV14
CASSPGQGSETQYF
TGTGCCAGCAGCCCGGGACAGGGATCGGAGACCCAGTACTTC
>15|.|.|TRBJ2-3|TRBV6-4
CASSERAGYTDTQYF
TGTGCCAGCAGTGAAAGGGCGGGGTACACAGATACGCAGTATTTT
>13|.|.|TRBJ1-2|TRBV27
CASSLSRDSGYTF
TGTGCCAGCAGTTTAAGCCGGGATAGTGGCTACACCTTC
>13|.|.|TRBJ1-1|TRBV28
CASRPTVNTEAFF
TGTGCCAGCAGGCCGACAGTGAACACTGAAGCTTTCTTT
>14|few|.|TRBJ2-7|TRBV5-1
CASSYDRYEYEQYF
TGCGCCAGCAGCTATGACAGGTATGAATACGAGCAGTACTTC
>15|.|TRBD1|TRBJ1-1|TRBV9
CASRPMTGMNTEAFF
TGTGCCAGCAGGCCGATGACAGGGATGAACACTGAAGCTTTCTTT
>16|once|TRBD2|TRBJ2-1|TRBV4-3
CASSQTPSGNYNEQFF
TGCGCCAGCAGCCAGACCCCTAGCGGCAATTACAATGAGCAGTTCTTC
>17|.|.|TRBJ2-2|TRBV23-1
CASSQSRRRGGTGELFF
TGCGCCAGCAGTCAATCTAGGAGGAGGGGGGGTACCGGGGAGCTGTTTTTT
>15|.|.|TRBJ2-5|TRBV4-2
CASSQGRTPQETQYF
TGTGCCAGCAGCCAAGGGAGGACTCCTCAAGAGACCCAGTACTTC
>15|.|TRBD2|TRBJ2-7|TRBV4-1
CASSQGLSGSGEQYF
TGCGCCAGCAGCCAGGGGCTTAGCGGGAGTGGCGAGCAGTACTTC
>14|.|TRBD2|TRBJ2-3|TRBV9
CASSLGLAGDTQYF
TGTGCCAGCAGCTTAGGACTAGCGGGAGATACGCAGTATTTT
>16|.|TRBD2|TRBJ2-1|TRBV7-3
CASSLLAGGLYNEQFF
TGTGCCAGCAGCTTACTAGCGGGGGGGCTATACAATGAGCAGTTCTTC
>14|.|TRBD2|TRBJ2-1|TRBV27
CASSFGGRDNEQFF
TGTGCCAGCAGTTTTGGCGGGAGGGATAATGAGCAGTTCTTC
>13|.|.|TRBJ2-7|TRBV28
CASSLSGVNEQYF
TGTGCCAGCAGTCTGTCAGGGGTAAACGAGCAGTACTTC
>14|.|.|TRBJ1-2|TRBV5-1
CASSLETANYGYTF
TGCGCCAGCAGCTTGGAGACTGCTAACTATGGCTACACCTTC
>13|.|TRBD1|TRBJ1-3|TRBV19
CASKPQGSDTIYF
TGTGCCAGCAAACCACAGGGGTCGGACACCATATATTTT
>12|.|TRBD2|TRBJ2-1|TRBV6-7
CARVQRGVEQFF
TGTGCCAGGGTACAGCGGGGGGTTGAGCAGTTCTTC
>15|.|.|TRBJ2-2|TRBV6-1
CASSVGPANTGELFF
TGTGCCAGCAGTGTTGGGCCCGCGAACACCGGGGAGCTGTTTTTT
>12|.|.|TRBJ1-2|TRBV29-1
CSVDDGRHGYTF
TGCAGCGTTGATGACGGGAGGCATGGCTACACCTTC
>15|.|.|TRBJ1-3|TRBV19
CASRERGGSGNTIYF
TGTGCCAGCCGGGAGCGGGGAGGTTCTGGAAACACCATATATTTT
>13|.|.|TRBJ2-7|TRBV7-9
CASSLTASYEQYF
TGTGCCAGCAGCCTGACAGCGAGCTACGAGCAGTACTTC
>13|.|.|TRBJ2-3|TRBV7-9
CASSLVAQDTQYF
TGTGCCAGCAGCTTAGTGGCACAAGATACGCAGTATTTT
>15|.|TRBD1|TRBJ1-2|TRBV7-6
CASSLGPRDREGYTF
TGTGCCAGCAGCTTAGGGCCCCGGGACAGGGAAGGCTACACCTTC
>16|.|TRBD1|TRBJ1-2|TRBV4-3
CASSQDSGGFNYGYTF
TGCGCCAGCAGCCAAGATTCAGGGGGCTTTAACTATGGCTACACCTTC
>14|.|TRBD1|TRBJ2-7|TRBV7-9
CASSTRTGPYEQYF
TGTGCCAGCAGCACCCGGACAGGGCCCTACGAGCAGTACTTC
>16|.|.|TRBJ1-6|TRBV4-3
CASSPGPWWYNSPLHF
TGCGCCAGCAGCCCAGGGCCATGGTGGTATAATTCACCCCTCCACTTT
>16|.|.|TRBJ1-6|TRBV11-2
CASSLVRSSYNSPLHF
TGTGCCAGCAGCTTAGTGAGGAGCTCCTATAATTCACCCCTCCACTTT
>17|.|TRBD2|TRBJ2-1|TRBV10-2
CASSQPGLASSYNEQFF
TGCGCCAGCTCCCAGCCGGGACTAGCGTCTAGTTACAATGAGCAGTTCTTC
>15|few|TRBD1|TRBJ1-4|TRBV28
CASSPGTGDDEKLFF
TGTGCCAGCAGCCCCGGGACAGGGGATGATGAAAAACTGTTTTTT
>14|.|TRBD2|TRBJ2-7|TRBV6-6
CASSRREGLYEQYF
TGTGCCAGCAGCCGTCGGGAGGGCCTGTACGAGCAGTACTTC
>19|.|TRBD2|TRBJ2-3|TRBV2
CASSMELAGAMYTTDTQYF
TGTGCCAGCAGTATGGAACTAGCGGGGGCCATGTACACCACAGATACGCAGTATTTT
>13|.|.|TRBJ1-5|TRBV6-5
CASSSGRNQPQHF
TGTGCCAGCAGTAGTGGCAGAAATCAGCCCCAGCATTTT
>21|.|TRBD2|TRBJ2-5|TRBV7-3
CASSLRTPGTSGRVIAETQYF
TGTGCCAGCAGCTTACGTACCCCCGGGACTAGCGGGAGGGTTATCGCGGAGACCCAGTACTTC
>15|once|TRBD1|TRBJ1-3|TRBV7-2
CASSRDRGAGNTIYF
TGTGCCAGCAGCCGCGACAGGGGCGCTGGAAACACCATATATTTT
>14|.|.|TRBJ1-2|TRBV5-8
CASSPRDTNYGYTF
TGTGCCAGCAGCCCCCGGGATACCAACTATGGCTACACCTTC
>14|.|.|TRBJ2-7|TRBV30
CAWSSGSVGYEQYF
TGTGCCTGGAGTTCTGGCAGCGTCGGATACGAGCAGTACTTC
>13|.|TRBD1|TRBJ1-6|TRBV28
CASSTDRDSPLHF
TGTGCCAGCAGTACAGACAGGGATTCACCCCTCCACTTT
>15|once|.|TRBJ2-1|TRBV4-1
CASSQGQASYNEQFF
TGCGCCAGCAGCCAAGGGCAGGCCTCCTACAATGAGCAGTTCTTC
>15|.|.|TRBJ2-5|TRBV4-3
CASSQVAGLGETQYF
TGCGCCAGCAGCCAAGTAGCAGGGCTGGGCGAGACCCAGTACTTC
>14|.|.|TRBJ2-1|TRBV28
CASSSLGGANEQFF
TGTGCCAGCAGTTCGTTAGGGGGGGCCAATGAGCAGTTCTTC
>13|.|.|TRBJ2-1|TRBV7-3
CASSFTNNGEQFF
TGTGCCAGCAGCTTTACTAACAATGGTGAGCAGTTCTTC
>15|.|.|TRBJ1-5|TRBV28
CASSRWRQDNQPQHF
TGTGCCAGCAGTCGATGGAGACAGGACAATCAGCCCCAGCATTTT
>13|.|.|TRBJ2-7|TRBV27
CASSFQWGHEQYF
TGTGCCAGCAGTTTCCAATGGGGCCACGAGCAGTACTTC
>13|once|.|TRBJ1-1|TRBV10-3
CAIRGGMNTEAFF
TGTGCCATCAGGGGGGGGATGAACACTGAAGCTTTCTTT
>15|once|.|TRBJ2-7|TRBV18
CASSPLATVSYEQYF
TGTGCCAGCTCACCACTAGCGACTGTCTCCTACGAGCAGTACTTC
>15|.|TRBD1|TRBJ1-3|TRBV4-1
CASSQGQGSGNTIYF
TGCGCCAGCAGCCAAGGACAGGGCTCTGGAAACACCATATATTTT
>15|once|TRBD1|TRBJ1-5|TRBV4-2
CASSQEQGGSQPQHF
TGTGCCAGCAGCCAAGAACAGGGGGGCAGTCAGCCCCAGCATTTT
>14|few|.|TRBJ1-5|TRBV30
CAWSPGIRGQPQHF
TGTGCCTGGAGTCCAGGGATACGAGGTCAGCCCCAGCATTTT
>15|.|TRBD1|TRBJ2-3|TRBV28
CASSYRGTLADTQYF
TGTGCCAGCAGTTACAGGGGCACATTAGCAGATACGCAGTATTTT
>15|.|TRBD1|TRBJ1-2|TRBV4-1
CASSQGGQGATGYTF
TGCGCCAGCAGCCAGGGGGGACAGGGGGCGACTGGCTACACCTTC
>14|.|TRBD1|TRBJ1-4|TRBV10-3
CAISDRATNEKLFF
TGTGCCATATCGGACAGGGCAACTAATGAAAAACTGTTTTTT
>19|.|TRBD2|TRBJ2-7|TRBV7-9
CASSLAVVQREVSTYEQYF
TGTGCCAGCAGCTTAGCGGTTGTGCAGCGGGAGGTTTCGACCTACGAGCAGTACTTC
>13|.|TRBD1|TRBJ2-5|TRBV6-6
CASSFTGVETQYF
TGTGCCAGCAGTTTTACAGGGGTCGAGACCCAGTACTTC
>16|.|TRBD1|TRBJ2-7|TRBV6-5
CASSYSGTGLAYEQYF
TGTGCCAGCAGTTACTCCGGGACAGGTTTAGCCTACGAGCAGTACTTC
>14|.|.|TRBJ2-5|TRBV5-3
CARSRGQFQETQYF
TGTGCCAGAAGCCGAGGACAGTTCCAAGAGACCCAGTACTTC
>21|.|TRBD1|TRBJ2-7|TRBV29-1
CSVEDPTHRTGEFKGSYEQYF
TGCAGCGTTGAAGATCCTACTCATAGGACAGGTGAATTCAAAGGCTCCTACGAGCAGTACTTC
>14|.|TRBD2|TRBJ2-5|TRBV7-9
CASYLGGRGETQYF
TGTGCCAGCTACCTGGGAGGGCGGGGAGAGACCCAGTACTTC